Sequencing of this T cell receptor (beta chain) was carried out in a study of blood T cells in healthy people across ages. Study findings and constraints: Measured against age, TCR beta diversity per million T cells decreased in a roughly linear manner.

This clonotype was seen a few times. Its specificity is not known. Primed by a sample-barcoded 5' primer and a J-beta primer mix, a second PCR proceeded for 7 to 11 cycles. TCRdb processed the 5' RACE reads anew with MiXCR; each CDR3 protein has one entry. The repertoire holds approximately 810,000 distinct CDR3 sequences, with 36% as singletons. The V and J ends lost 0 bases and 7 bases, in that order; junction bases with no gene match: 4. Germline CDR1 SGHTA, CDR2 FQGNSA. There are 15 residues in the CDR3. What was sequenced was blood. The origin of this receptor is a man in his late teens or twenties in good health. The rearrangement uses TRBV7-2 and TRBJ1-1, with TRBD1 identical over 11 bases. The CDR3 bases are TGTGCCAGCAGCTTAGCGGGGGGACAGGGGGTTGAAGCTTTCTTT. It is translated as CASSLAGGQGVEAFF.